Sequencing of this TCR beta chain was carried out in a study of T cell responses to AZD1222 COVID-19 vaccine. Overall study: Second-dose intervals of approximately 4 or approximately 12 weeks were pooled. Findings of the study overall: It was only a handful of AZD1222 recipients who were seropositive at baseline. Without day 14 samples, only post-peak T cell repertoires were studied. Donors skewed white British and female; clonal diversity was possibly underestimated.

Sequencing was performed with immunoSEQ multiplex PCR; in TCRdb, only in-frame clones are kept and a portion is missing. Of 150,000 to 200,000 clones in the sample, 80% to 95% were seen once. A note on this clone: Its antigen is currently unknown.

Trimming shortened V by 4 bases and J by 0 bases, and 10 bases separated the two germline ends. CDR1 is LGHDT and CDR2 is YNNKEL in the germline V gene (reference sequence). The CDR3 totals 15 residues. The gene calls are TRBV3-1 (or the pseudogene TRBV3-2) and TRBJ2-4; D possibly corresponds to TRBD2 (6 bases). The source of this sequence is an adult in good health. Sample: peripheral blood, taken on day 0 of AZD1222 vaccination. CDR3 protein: CASSPGGSAKNIQYF. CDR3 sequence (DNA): TGTGCCAGCAGCCCCGGAGGGTCAGCCAAAAACATTCAGTACTTC.